This entry features one TCR beta chain sequence. Its antigen is undetermined. This sample is drawn from a study of T-cell memory formation after mild COVID-19. Whole-study findings and limits: Of the contracting clones, CD4+ ones lay mainly in CM and EM, and CD8+ ones in EMRA. Several responding clones turned up in pre-infection memory, indicating that cross-reactive memory may have taken part. The study found balanced CD4/CD8 in clones contracting day 15 to 85 and a CD4+ lean in later expanders. Nothing confirmed that second-wave clones peaking on day 37 were specific for SARS-CoV-2.

The trim removed 4 bases at V and 7 bases at J, leaving 2 bases unmatched. This CDR3 has 14 residues. The germline V gene has CDR1 SGHTA and CDR2 FQGTGA. TCRdb redid the calling of the 5' RACE reads with MiXCR, one entry per CDR3 protein. This sample has about 430,000 distinct CDR3 sequences, with roughly a quarter found just once. The gene calls are TRBV7-3 and TRBJ1-6; TRBD1 aligns across 9 bases. This TCR derives from an adult woman who had mild COVID-19 (a few samples of this study predate the infection). Cell type and time point are not known. Sequences were obtained from PBMCs or a T cell subset sorted from them (not recorded which). In DNA, the CDR3 is TGTGCCAGCAGCTCGACAGGGGGAAATTCACCCCTCCACTTT. Translated: CASSSTGGNSPLHF.